A single T cell receptor (beta chain) is shown here with its context. Participants' own reports of clinical history determined their cohort assignment. This specimen comes from a study of blood T cell repertoires in COVID-19. About the study: Samples came from the United States, Italy and Spain, spanning acute and convalescent COVID-19.

Looked up from germline, CDR1 is MDHEN and CDR2 is SYDVKM. The CDR3 has 15 amino acids. With V trimmed by 4 bases and J by 14 bases, 14 bases remained unmatched. Original handling: Counts of nucleated cells, estimated from reference gene primer amplification, were obtained. The protocol was immunoSEQ multiplex PCR, while the TCRdb copy is restricted to in-frame clones and leaves out a portion. V, J and clone size are taken as reported in that table, and D and trimming were inferred from the DNA itself. This sample has around 300,000 clones, with around 90% found just once. Source material: PBMCs or T cells enriched from blood (not recorded which). The chain uses TRBV28 and TRBJ1-6; 7 nucleotides line up with TRBD1. This sequence originates from a woman in her forties or fifties who had recovered from COVID-19. CDR3 nucleotides: TGTGCCAGCAGTTCGCCGGACAGGCGGGGTTGGGCCCTCCACTTT. It specifies CASSSPDRRGWALHF.